The rows below give T cell receptor beta chains drawn from one sample of a study of T-cell reconstitution after alpha-beta-depleted transplantation in children. TCRdb passed the PCR reads through MiXCR, listing each CDR3 protein once. This sample has some 600,000 distinct CDR3 sequences; over 10% occur once, and the top ten carry over 2%. The sequenced sample was PBMCs, mostly from graft donor cells, obtained 360 days after TCRalphabeta/CD19-depleted stem cell transplant. The receptors come from a male patient aged 10 to 17 who had a stem cell transplant for acute myeloid leukemia, so the T cells may come from the graft donor. The CDR3 runs from the conserved cysteine through the conserved F or W. A D gene is named only where the DNA matches it firmly. Some rows mark clone size as missing; the rest say once, few, many or name a class of expanded clone.

v_gene	j_gene	abundance	len	d_gene	CDR3nt	CDR3aa
TRBV20-1	TRBJ1-6	few	13	NA	TGCAGTGCTAGAGGTGGGGTCCTTTCACCCCTCCACTTT	CSARGGVLSPLHF
TRBV29-1	TRBJ2-7	many	13	NA	TGCAGCGTTGCCCTAGTGCTAGCGAACGAGCAGTACTTC	CSVALVLANEQYF
TRBV18	TRBJ2-7	NA	16	NA	TGTGCCAGCTCACCACTAGCTCAGATCCTATCCTACGAGCAGTACTTC	CASSPLAQILSYEQYF
TRBV20-1	TRBJ2-2	NA	14	TRBD2	TGCAGTGCCACGCTAGCGGTTAACACCGGGGAGCTGTTTTTT	CSATLAVNTGELFF
TRBV5-1	TRBJ2-7	many	15	NA	TGCGCCAGCAGCTTTGCCTTTGGCAACCTCTACGAGCAGTACTTC	CASSFAFGNLYEQYF
TRBV18	TRBJ1-1	NA	17	NA	TGTGCCAGCCCCTTTTATGTGGCGGGACGAGGTGCAGACGAAGCTTTCTTT	CASPFYVAGRGADEAFF
TRBV11-2	TRBJ2-3	few	13	NA	TGTGCCAGCCGACGACTACGCACAGATACGCAGTATTTT	CASRRLRTDTQYF
TRBV2	TRBJ2-7	NA	12	NA	TGTGCCAGCAGTGAATGGCTCACCGAGCAGTACTTC	CASSEWLTEQYF
TRBV9	TRBJ1-2	many	16	NA	TGTGCCAGCAGCGTAGTACATGGGGCGGCTAACTATGGCTACACCTTC	CASSVVHGAANYGYTF
TRBV11-2	TRBJ2-1	few	13	NA	TGTGCCAGCAGCTTCCTCACAGGGAGTGAGCAGTTCTTC	CASSFLTGSEQFF
TRBV6-5	TRBJ1-2	few	14	TRBD1	TGTGCCAGCAGTTACCGGACAGGGTTCTATGGCTACACCTTC	CASSYRTGFYGYTF
TRBV5-1	TRBJ2-7	NA	17	TRBD2	TGCGCCAGCAGCTTGGGACTAGCGGGGATTAGCTCCTACGAGCAGTACTTC	CASSLGLAGISSYEQYF
TRBV10-3	TRBJ2-7	NA	16	TRBD2	TGTGCCATCAGTGTTCAGGGGGCCACTAGCGGGGGAACTACGGACTTC	CAISVQGATSGGTTDF
TRBV7-9	TRBJ2-7	NA	15	TRBD2	TGTGCCAGCAGCCCCCACTGGCGGGAGACCTACGAGCAGTACTTC	CASSPHWRETYEQYF
TRBV12-3/TRBV12-4	TRBJ2-7	NA	17	NA	TGTGCCAGCAGTTTTGCGGCGGTCTTAGGGGGTTCCTACGAGCAGTACTTC	CASSFAAVLGGSYEQYF
TRBV29-1	TRBJ2-4	few	13	NA	TGCAGCGTTGAAGTCCTAGCCAAAAACATTCAGTACTTC	CSVEVLAKNIQYF
TRBV21-1	TRBJ2-1	NA	18	NA	TGTGCCAGGGAGAGAGTGATGGGGTCGACCCACTCCTACAATGAGCAGTTCTTC	CARERVMGSTHSYNEQFF
TRBV5-1	TRBJ2-5	many	15	TRBD2	TGCGCCAGCAGCTTGGTGACTAGCGCCCAAGAGACCCAGTACTTC	CASSLVTSAQETQYF
TRBV11-3	TRBJ2-1	NA	21	NA	TGTGCCAGCAGCTCGGGCCACACCGGGACTTATAGTGCTAGCTCCTACAATGAGCAGTTCTTC	CASSSGHTGTYSASSYNEQFF
TRBV12-3/TRBV12-4	TRBJ2-7	many	13	NA	TGTGCCAGCAGTTTTAAGATATCCTACGAGCAGTACTTC	CASSFKISYEQYF
TRBV24-1	TRBJ2-3	few	15	NA	TGTGCCACCAGTGATACTAGCCGGAGCACAGATACGCAGTATTTT	CATSDTSRSTDTQYF
TRBV9	TRBJ2-1	NA	17	TRBD2	TGTGCCAGCAGCGTAGCGGGTTCAGCGGGATCGAACAATGAGCAGTTCTTC	CASSVAGSAGSNNEQFF
TRBV25-1	TRBJ2-1	NA	13	NA	TGTGCCAGCAGTGAATCGGGTGTGGGTGAGCAGTTCTTC	CASSESGVGEQFF
TRBV7-2	TRBJ2-5	NA	13	NA	TGTGCCAGCAGCTTGGGCTACCCTGAGACCCAGTACTTC	CASSLGYPETQYF
TRBV28	TRBJ2-7	few	15	NA	TGTGCCAGCAGTCCCCCCGACGCTCCAACTTACGAGCAGTACTTC	CASSPPDAPTYEQYF
TRBV18	TRBJ1-1	few	15	TRBD1	TGTGCCAGCTCACCATCGACAGGGAAGAACACTGAAGCTTTCTTT	CASSPSTGKNTEAFF
TRBV11-2	TRBJ1-4	NA	17	TRBD1	TGTGCCAGCAGCTTAAGGGGGCGGGGACAGGGTCGTGAAAAACTGTTTTTT	CASSLRGRGQGREKLFF
TRBV19	TRBJ1-2	few	14	NA	TGTGCCAGTAGTATATTGGCGGCGGCCTATGGCTACACCTTC	CASSILAAAYGYTF
TRBV6-5	TRBJ2-3	NA	18	TRBD2	TGTGCCAGCAGTTACTCTCCGGGACTAGCGGGAAGCACAGATACGCAGTATTTT	CASSYSPGLAGSTDTQYF
TRBV5-6	TRBJ1-4	NA	16	TRBD1	TGTGCCAGCAGCTTGGCGGACAGGGTCCGAAATGAAAAACTGTTTTTT	CASSLADRVRNEKLFF
TRBV19	TRBJ2-1	few	15	TRBD2	TGTGCCAGTAGTATCAGGCTAGCGGTCTACAATGAGCAGTTCTTC	CASSIRLAVYNEQFF
TRBV6-5	TRBJ2-5	few	13	NA	TGTGCCAGCAGTTTATGGGACCGAGAGACCCAGTACTTC	CASSLWDRETQYF
TRBV7-9	TRBJ1-4	NA	15	NA	TGTGCCAGCAGCTTAGGCGCGGCCAGACGCGAAAAACTGTTTTTT	CASSLGAARREKLFF